The rows below give T cell receptor beta chains drawn from one sample of a study of Graves' ophthalmopathy and Graves' hyperthyroidism. TCRdb re-analysed the multiplex PCR reads in MiXCR, keeping a single row per CDR3 protein. The data hold some 370,000 distinct CDR3 sequences, with about a sixth observed a single time. Sequencing input: peripheral blood. The receptor set was obtained from an adult woman with stable Graves' hyperthyroidism. The CDR3 runs from the conserved cysteine through the conserved F or W. A D gene is named only where the DNA matches it firmly. Only part of the rows carry a size: once, few, many, or a class if the clone is expanded.

TRBJ1-5,TRBD1,many,TRBV25-1,TGTGCCAGCCCCGGGGAGGGGGCAGCAAATCAGCCCCAGCATTTT,CASPGEGAANQPQHF
TRBJ1-1,TRBD1,once,TRBV18,TGTGCCAGCTCACCACGGACAGGGGAGCTAGGAGGTACTGAAGCTTTCTTT,CASSPRTGELGGTEAFF
TRBJ1-1,-,-,TRBV3-1,TGTGCCAGCAGCCAGGCGGGCCTAGCTGAAGCTTTCTTT,CASSQAGLAEAFF
TRBJ2-5,TRBD2,many,TRBV5-1,TGCGCCAGCAGCTTAGGTCTAGCGGGAGCTCCGCGCCAAGAGACCCAGTACTTC,CASSLGLAGAPRQETQYF
TRBJ1-5,-,-,TRBV27,TGTGCCAGCAGTTTAAGCCCTTGGGGCAATCAGCCCCAGCATTTT,CASSLSPWGNQPQHF
TRBJ2-5,-,many,TRBV28,TGTGCCAGCAGTAGTTTGGTTCCGACCCAGTACTTC,CASSSLVPTQYF
TRBJ2-5,TRBD1,many,TRBV12-3/TRBV12-4,TGTGCCAGCAGTCACCGGGACAGGGACGAGACCCAGTACTTC,CASSHRDRDETQYF
TRBJ1-2,-,many,TRBV4-3,TGCGCCAGCAGCCAAGATCGGGGGGTTGGCTACACCTTC,CASSQDRGVGYTF
TRBJ2-2,-,-,TRBV27,TGTGCCAGCACTCCGATGGACAGTACCACCGGGGAGCTGTTTTTT,CASTPMDSTTGELFF
TRBJ2-7,TRBD2,few,TRBV18,TGTGCCAGCTCACCACGGGGGAGGACTAGCGGGATATCTTACGAGCAGTACTTC,CASSPRGRTSGISYEQYF
TRBJ2-2,TRBD1,-,TRBV6-5,TGTGCCAGCAGTTGGGGACAGGGGCACACCGGGGAGCTGTTTTTT,CASSWGQGHTGELFF
TRBJ1-1,-,many,TRBV6-2/TRBV6-3,TGTGCCAGCAGCGACGAGGGGGGCGGGACTGAAGCTTTCTTT,CASSDEGGGTEAFF
TRBJ2-7,TRBD1,many,TRBV4-2,TGTGCCAGCAGCCAACTTATAGGGACAGCTCCCTACGAGCAGTACTTC,CASSQLIGTAPYEQYF
TRBJ2-7,TRBD2,once,TRBV2,TGTGCCAGCAAGAACGCCGGGACTAGCCTGTGGGGTTCCTACGAGCAGTACTTC,CASKNAGTSLWGSYEQYF
TRBJ2-5,TRBD2,many,TRBV11-2,TGTGCCAGCAGCCCGGGGACTAGCGGCGTCCAGATAAAAGAGACCCAGTACTTC,CASSPGTSGVQIKETQYF
TRBJ2-5,-,few,TRBV18,TGTGCCAGCTCACCGGTCTTAGAGACAGTGGGAGGCGAGACCCAGTACTTC,CASSPVLETVGGETQYF
TRBJ1-3,-,few,TRBV6-5,TGTGCCAGCAGCTCCACAGTAGCTGGAAACACCATATATTTT,CASSSTVAGNTIYF
TRBJ1-6,-,many,TRBV13,TGTGCCAGCAGTGAGCGGGGATCACCCCTCCACTTT,CASSERGSPLHF
TRBJ2-7,-,-,TRBV12-3/TRBV12-4,TGTGCCAGCGGAAATCCCTACGAGCAGTACTTC,CASGNPYEQYF
TRBJ1-4,-,few,TRBV19,TGTGCCAGCCGGGACGTCGATAATGAAAAACTGTTTTTT,CASRDVDNEKLFF
TRBJ2-7,-,few,TRBV7-2,TGTGCCAGCAGCTTTGTGATAGGAGAAAATTACGAGCAGTACTTC,CASSFVIGENYEQYF
TRBJ2-7,-,many,TRBV7-9,TGTGCCAGCAGCTTAGTTGTGCAGGGAAGAGCCTACGAGCAGTACTTC,CASSLVVQGRAYEQYF